This T cell receptor (beta chain) was identified in a study of T-cell memory formation after mild COVID-19. 5'RACE, which relied on constant-segment primers, yielded TCR alpha and TCR beta cDNA libraries carrying sample barcodes and UMIs. TCRdb redid the calling of the 5' RACE reads with MiXCR, one entry per CDR3 protein. The repertoire consists of about 400,000 distinct CDR3 sequences, with approximately 16% occurring once and the leading ten covering approximately 21%. Study results and caveats: Later expanders leaned toward CD4+, whereas clones contracting from day 15 to 85 were balanced CD4/CD8.

With respect to this clonotype: Its antigen is unidentified.

This sequence originates from a man aged 18 to 29 who had mild COVID-19 (a few samples of this study predate the infection). Cell type and time point are not known. The source material was PBMCs or a T cell subset sorted from them (not recorded which).

DNA for the CDR3: TGTGCCAGTAGTGCCCGGACAGGGCTTGGCTATGGCTACACCTTC. Residues: CASSARTGLGYGYTF. The chain employs TRBV19 and TRBJ1-2; TRBD1 matches at 8 bases. The CDR3 loop spans 15 amino acids. V shed 5 bases and J 4 bases; nucleotides not matched to a gene: 9. Germline V gives CDR1 LNHDA, CDR2 SQIVND (reference sequence).